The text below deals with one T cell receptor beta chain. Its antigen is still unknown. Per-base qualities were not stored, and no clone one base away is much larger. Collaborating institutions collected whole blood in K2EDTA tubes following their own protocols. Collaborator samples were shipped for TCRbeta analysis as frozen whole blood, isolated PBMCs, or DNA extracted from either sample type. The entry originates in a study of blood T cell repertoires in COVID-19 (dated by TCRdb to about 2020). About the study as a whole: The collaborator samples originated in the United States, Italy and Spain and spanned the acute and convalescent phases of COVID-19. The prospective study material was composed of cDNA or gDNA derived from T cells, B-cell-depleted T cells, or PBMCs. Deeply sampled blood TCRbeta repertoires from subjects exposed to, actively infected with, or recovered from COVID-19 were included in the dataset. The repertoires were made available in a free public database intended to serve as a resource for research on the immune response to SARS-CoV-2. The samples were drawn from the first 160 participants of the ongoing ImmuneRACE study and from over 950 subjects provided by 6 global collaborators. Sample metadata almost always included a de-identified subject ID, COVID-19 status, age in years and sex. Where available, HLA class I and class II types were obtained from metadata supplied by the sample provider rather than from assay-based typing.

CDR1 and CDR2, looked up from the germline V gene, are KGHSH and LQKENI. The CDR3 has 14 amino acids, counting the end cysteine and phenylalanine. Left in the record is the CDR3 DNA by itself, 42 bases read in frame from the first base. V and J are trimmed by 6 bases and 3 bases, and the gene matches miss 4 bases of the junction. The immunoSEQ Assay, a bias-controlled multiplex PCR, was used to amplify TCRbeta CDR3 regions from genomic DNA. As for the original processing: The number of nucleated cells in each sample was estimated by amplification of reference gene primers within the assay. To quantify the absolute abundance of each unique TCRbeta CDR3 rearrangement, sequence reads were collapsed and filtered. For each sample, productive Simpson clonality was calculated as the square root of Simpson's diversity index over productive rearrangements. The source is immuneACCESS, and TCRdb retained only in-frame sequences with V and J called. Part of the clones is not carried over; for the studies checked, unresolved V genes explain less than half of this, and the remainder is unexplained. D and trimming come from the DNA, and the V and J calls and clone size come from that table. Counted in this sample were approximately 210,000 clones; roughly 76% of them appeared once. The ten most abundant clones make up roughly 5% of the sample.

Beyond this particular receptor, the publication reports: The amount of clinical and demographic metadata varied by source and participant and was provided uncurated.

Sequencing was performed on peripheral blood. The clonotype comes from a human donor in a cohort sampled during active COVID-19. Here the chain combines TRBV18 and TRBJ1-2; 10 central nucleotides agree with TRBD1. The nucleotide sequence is TGTGCCAGCTCCCCGGGACAGGGGTACTATGGCTACACCTTC. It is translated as CASSPGQGYYGYTF.